The 14 T cell receptor beta chains below were found in one sample sequenced in a study of T-cell memory formation after mild COVID-19 (dated by TCRdb to the early 2020s). Library prep was done by 5' RACE. These reads were obtained on an Illumina NovaSeq 6000. The public reads were reprocessed in TCRdb via fastp at Q25 and MiXCR, keeping in-frame beta chains. When rows share a CDR3 protein, they turn into one entry using the most common DNA and genes. The sample contains 49,000 or so distinct CDR3 sequences, under 7.5% of them found a single time. In total, the top ten clones hold roughly 1.4% of the sample. The sequencing sample was made of PBMCs or a T cell subset sorted from them (not recorded which). The receptors were gathered from a young man who had mild COVID-19 (a few samples of this study predate the infection). The sample titles of this study are shuffled in the database, so cell type and time point are left out; the donor was told from shared clones.

J is TRBJ2-2 and V is TRBV29-1; 8 bases align to TRBD1. The CDR3 consists of 13 residues. V dropped 7 bases and J dropped 6; count of bases not matched to a gene: 7. The germline CDR1 and CDR2 sequences are SQVTM and ANQGSEA. In DNA form, the CDR3 reads TGCAGCGCGATCCAGGGGGCGGCCGGGGAGCTGTTTTTT. Amino acid sequence: CSAIQGAAGELFF.

The gene calls are TRBV5-1 and TRBJ2-3; 9 bases map to TRBD2. Trimming took 2 bases from V and 1 from J; bases not matched to a gene: 5. The CDR3 spans 16 residues. Germline assignment: CDR1 SGHRS and CDR2 YFSETQ. Here the CDR3 DNA reads TGCGCCAGCAGCTTCCGCCAGCGGGGGGGCACAGATACGCAGTATTTT. The encoded protein is CASSFRQRGGTDTQYF.

This clonotype was seen at least ten times. The chain links TRBV4-3 to TRBJ2-3; D is perhaps TRBD1 (6 bases). V was clipped by 1 base and J by 4 bases, with 18 bases between them. Germline CDR1 is LGHNA and CDR2 is YSLEER. The CDR3 length is 17 residues. CDR3 nucleotides: TGCGCCAGCAGCCAAGGGATCGGACAGTTGCCCCCAGATACGCAGTATTTT. Translation: CASSQGIGQLPPDTQYF.

The chain joins TRBV28 to TRBJ2-2; 8 nucleotides align to TRBD1. The CDR3 is 15 residues long. Germline V CDR1 and CDR2: MDHEN, SYDVKM. V dropped 6 bases and J dropped 6; count of bases not matched to a gene: 9. Here the CDR3 reads CASRPTGGGSGELFF. The CDR3 region has the DNA TGTGCCAGCAGACCCACAGGGGGAGGATCCGGGGAGCTGTTTTTT.

J is TRBJ1-2 and V is TRBV11-2, with TRBD1 identical over 7 bases. The CDR3 contains 15 residues. The V segment lost 7 bases and the J segment 4 bases; nucleotides outside the gene matches: 12. Per germline, CDR1 SGHAT and CDR2 FQNNGV. The CDR3 protein is CASIELPGTVYGYTF. For the CDR3, the DNA is TGTGCCAGCATCGAATTACCCGGGACAGTCTATGGCTACACCTTC. Variable domain in full (rest from reference TRBV11-2 and TRBJ1-2): EAGVAQSPRYKIIEKRQSVAFWCNPISGHATLYWYQQILGQGPKLLIQFQNNGVVDDSQLPKDRFSAERLKGVDSTLKIQPAKLEDSAVYLCASIELPGTVYGYTFGSGTRLTVV.

V gene TRBV6-5 combines with J gene TRBJ1-5; a weak D match, TRBD1 (5 bases). Trimming took 3 bases from V and 4 from J, leaving 10 bases between them. This CDR3 comprises 14 residues. Germline V gives CDR1 MNHEY, CDR2 SVGAGI. The CDR3, as DNA: TGTGCCAGCAGTTATCAGGGTTGGAATCAGCCCCAGCATTTT. Its protein product is CASSYQGWNQPQHF.

This clonotype was counted at least ten times. This chain joins TRBV24-1 and TRBJ2-7; D not certain. The CDR3 runs to 14 residues. Germline V lookup: CDR1 KGHDR, CDR2 SFDVKD. The ends were cut back, 10 bases at V and 2 bases at J, with 17 bases in the middle. This CDR3 is CATNPAERAYEQYF. In DNA, the CDR3 is TGTGCCACGAACCCGGCAGAAAGGGCCTACGAGCAGTACTTC.

In its sample, this clonotype was seen a few times. The rearrangement links TRBV5-5 to TRBJ1-1; tentatively, D is TRBD1 (6 bases). V lost 1 base to trimming and J lost 3 bases, with 13 bases between them. The germline CDR1 and CDR2 sequences are SGHKS and YYEKEE (reference sequence). The length of the CDR3 is 15 residues. CDR3 region: CASSLLGAGDTEAFF. Here the CDR3 DNA reads TGTGCCAGCAGCTTGTTGGGGGCCGGTGACACTGAAGCTTTCTTT.

This clonotype was counted only a few times. This rearrangement joins TRBV3-1 to TRBJ2-1; D is possibly TRBD1 (6 bases). CDR3 length: 13 residues. Germline V gene lookup returns CDR1 LGHDT and CDR2 YNNKEL (reference sequence). V was pared by 4 bases and J by 7 bases, with 11 bases between. The CDR3 loop is CASSPNRENEQFF. The CDR3 DNA reads as TGTGCCAGCAGCCCCAACAGGGAAAATGAGCAGTTCTTC.

The J gene is TRBJ2-1, the V gene TRBV7-2, with unresolved D. The germline gives CDR1 SGHTA, CDR2 FQGNSA. This CDR3 is 11 amino acids long. V was shortened by 7 bases and J by 3 bases, with 4 bases between the two germline ends. The CDR3 spells CASTSYNEQFF. CDR3 nucleotide sequence: TGTGCCAGCACAAGCTACAATGAGCAGTTCTTC.

This clonotype was counted many times. The V and J genes are TRBV7-2 and TRBJ2-1, with 9 bases matching TRBD2. Germline V lookup: CDR1 SGHTA, CDR2 FQGNSA. The CDR3 length is 17 residues. V lost 0 bases and J lost 11; bases outside the gene matches: 14. The CDR3 is CASSLALGGGAGRKQFF. In nucleotides, the CDR3 is TGTGCCAGCAGCTTAGCGCTTGGCGGGGGGGCGGGGAGGAAGCAGTTCTTC.

At least ten counts were recorded for this clonotype. The V gene is TRBV7-6, the J gene TRBJ2-2; TRBD1 aligns across 10 bases. In germline, CDR1 is SGHVS, CDR2 FNYEAQ. V dropped 5 bases and J dropped 7; count of bases not matched to a gene: 7. This CDR3 is built from 15 residues. The CDR3 DNA follows: TGTGCCAGCAGCCCCGGACAGGGGGGGGTCGGGGAGCTGTTTTTT. Translated, it gives CASSPGQGGVGELFF.

This clonotype has only a few counts. The genes are TRBV3-1 and TRBJ1-6; TRBD1 matches at 8 bases. Trimming cost V 4 bases and J 6 bases; bases outside gene matches: 5. CDR3 length: 15 amino acids. CDR1 and CDR2 (germline): LGHDT, YNNKEL (reference sequence). Here the CDR3 DNA reads TGTGCCAGCAGCCCCCGGGACAGGATTAATTCACCCCTCCACTTT. Amino acids: CASSPRDRINSPLHF.

The V call is TRBV27, the J call TRBJ2-2; 10 bases are a match to TRBD1. This CDR3 has 16 residues. Germline CDR1 and CDR2: MNHEY and SMNVEV (reference sequence). The J segment lost 7 bases and the V segment lost 4 bases, leaving 9 bases of the junction unmatched. The CDR3 nucleotides are TGTGCCAGCAGTTCCAGGGACAGGGGAATGGGCGGGGAGCTGTTTTTT. Translation: CASSSRDRGMGGELFF.